This T cell receptor (beta chain) was retrieved from a study of cytomegalovirus exposure and HLA in healthy donors. The study ran its PCR with 60 Vbeta and 13 Jbeta primers. As handled by the study authors: Roughly 80 million unique TCR beta chains, roughly 11 million of them shared, were counted by a later analysis. Libraries were prepared by immunoSEQ multiplex PCR; TCRdb keeps only in-frame clonotypes and omits some of them. The DNA was the basis for D and trimming; V, J and clone size are from that table. The sample contains 100,000 to 150,000 clones, around three quarters of which appear only once. Germline V CDR1 and CDR2: MNHEY, SMNVEV (reference sequence). The germline V and J ends were trimmed by 2 bases and 1 base, with 9 bases remaining between them. The CDR3 is 15 residues long. General observations from the study: Several V segments, TRBV6-2 and TRBV6-3 among them, could not be told apart and were dropped. Overall, roughly 170 TCR beta chains were annotated as cytomegalovirus-associated. CMV serostatus was the only recorded immune exposure for donors.

Comments on this clone: Its matching antigen is unknown.

The material sequenced was PBMCs. The chain is built from TRBV27 and TRBJ1-5; D is undetermined. The TCR was taken from a woman between 40 and 50 years old in good health and CMV-seronegative. CDR3 bases: TGTGCCAGCAGTTTAATATCGGGGAGCAATCAGCCCCAGCATTTT. This sequence encodes CASSLISGSNQPQHF.